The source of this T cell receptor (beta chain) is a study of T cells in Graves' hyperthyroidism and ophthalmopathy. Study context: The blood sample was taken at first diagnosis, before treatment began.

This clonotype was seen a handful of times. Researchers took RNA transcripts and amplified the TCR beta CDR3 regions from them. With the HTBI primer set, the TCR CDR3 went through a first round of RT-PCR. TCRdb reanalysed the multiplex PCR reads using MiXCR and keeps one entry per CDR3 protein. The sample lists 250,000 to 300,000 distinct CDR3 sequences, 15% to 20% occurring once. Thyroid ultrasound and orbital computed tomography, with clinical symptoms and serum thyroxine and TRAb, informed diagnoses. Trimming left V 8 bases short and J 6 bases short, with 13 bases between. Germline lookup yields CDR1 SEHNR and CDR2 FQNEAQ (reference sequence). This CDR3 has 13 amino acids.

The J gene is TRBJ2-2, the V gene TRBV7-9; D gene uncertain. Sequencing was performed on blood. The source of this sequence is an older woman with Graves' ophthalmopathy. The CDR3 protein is CASGKRGSGELFF. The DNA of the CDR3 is TGTGCCAGCGGGAAACGAGGATCCGGGGAGCTGTTTTTT.